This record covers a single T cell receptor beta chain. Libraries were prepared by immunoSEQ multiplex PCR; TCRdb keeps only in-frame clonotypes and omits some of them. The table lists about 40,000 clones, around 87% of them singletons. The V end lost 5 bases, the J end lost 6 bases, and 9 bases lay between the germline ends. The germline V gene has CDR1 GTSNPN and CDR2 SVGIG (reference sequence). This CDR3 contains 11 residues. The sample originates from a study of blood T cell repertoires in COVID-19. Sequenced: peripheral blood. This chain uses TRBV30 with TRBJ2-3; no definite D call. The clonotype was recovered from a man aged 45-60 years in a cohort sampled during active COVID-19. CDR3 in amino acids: CAWAPGDTQYF. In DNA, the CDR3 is TGTGCCTGGGCCCCCGGGGATACGCAGTATTTT.